The present T cell receptor (beta chain) was sequenced within a study of blood T cells in healthy people across ages. Trimming shortened V by 6 bases and J by 3 bases, and 11 bases separated the two germline ends. The CDR3 extends over 13 amino acids. In germline, CDR1 is ENHRY, CDR2 SYGVKD. The use of a sample-barcoded 5' primer and a J-beta primer mix characterized a second PCR of about 7 to 12 cycles. Every molecule of cDNA carried a tag from a template-switch adaptor with 12 random nucleotides. TCRdb reprocessed the 5' RACE reads with MiXCR, giving one entry per CDR3 protein. The sample has about 730,000 distinct CDR3 sequences, roughly 44% seen once; the top ten hold 20% to 25%. This clonotype was counted at least ten times.

The sequence derives from an older woman in good health. The V gene is TRBV10-3, the J gene TRBJ2-5; D is undetermined. Sequencing was performed on blood. The CDR3: CAISGPSEETQYF. For the CDR3, the DNA is TGTGCCATCAGCGGACCATCCGAAGAGACCCAGTACTTC.